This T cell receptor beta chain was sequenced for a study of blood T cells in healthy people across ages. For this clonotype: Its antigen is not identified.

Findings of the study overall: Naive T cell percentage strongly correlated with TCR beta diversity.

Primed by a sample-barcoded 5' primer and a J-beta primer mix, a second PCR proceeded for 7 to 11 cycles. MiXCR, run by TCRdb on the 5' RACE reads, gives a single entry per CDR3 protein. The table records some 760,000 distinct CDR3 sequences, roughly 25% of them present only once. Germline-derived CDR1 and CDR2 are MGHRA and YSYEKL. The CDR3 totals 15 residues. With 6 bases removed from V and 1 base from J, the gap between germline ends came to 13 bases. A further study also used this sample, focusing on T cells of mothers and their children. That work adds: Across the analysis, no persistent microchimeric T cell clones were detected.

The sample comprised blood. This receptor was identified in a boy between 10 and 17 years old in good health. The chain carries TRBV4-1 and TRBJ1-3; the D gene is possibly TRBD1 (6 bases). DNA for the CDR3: TGCGCCAGCAGTACCCCAGGGGAATCTGGAAACACCATATATTTT. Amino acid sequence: CASSTPGESGNTIYF.